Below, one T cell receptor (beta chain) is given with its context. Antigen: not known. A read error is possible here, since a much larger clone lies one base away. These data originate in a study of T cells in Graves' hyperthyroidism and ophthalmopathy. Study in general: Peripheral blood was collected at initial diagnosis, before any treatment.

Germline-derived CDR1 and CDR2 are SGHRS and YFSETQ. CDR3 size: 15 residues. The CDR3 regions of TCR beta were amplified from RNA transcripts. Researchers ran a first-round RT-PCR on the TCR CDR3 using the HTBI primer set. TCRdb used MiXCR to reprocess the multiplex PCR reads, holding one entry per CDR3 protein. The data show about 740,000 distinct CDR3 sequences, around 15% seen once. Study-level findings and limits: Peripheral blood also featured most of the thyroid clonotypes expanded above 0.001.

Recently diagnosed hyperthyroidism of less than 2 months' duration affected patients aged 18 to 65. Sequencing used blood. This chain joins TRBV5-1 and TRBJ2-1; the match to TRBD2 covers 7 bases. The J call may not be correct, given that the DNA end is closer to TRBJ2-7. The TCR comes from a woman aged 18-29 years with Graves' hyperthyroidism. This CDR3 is CASRERGVVDNEQYF. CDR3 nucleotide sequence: TGCGCCAGCAGAGAACGGGGGGTCGTTGACAATGAGCAGTACTTC.